One sample yielded the 2 T cell receptor beta chains listed below, sequenced in a study of shared clonotypes between healthy human individuals. The protocol was immunoSEQ multiplex PCR, while the TCRdb copy is restricted to in-frame clones and leaves out a portion. The sample yields about 1 million clones, about 74% seen once. Sequences were obtained from memory CD4+ T cells sorted from blood. Stated subset: CD45RA-negative fraction. All receptors derive from a man between 18 and 29 years old in good health.

The chain uses TRBV18 and TRBJ2-1; 13 bases fit TRBD2. The CDR3 spans 16 residues. The germline CDR1 and CDR2 sequences are KGHSH and LQKENI. Germline trimming cut 5 bases from V and 9 bases from J; bases unmatched to any gene: 10. The CDR3, as DNA: TGTGCCAGCTCAGTCTCCTTTGGACTAGCGGGAGTTGAGCAGTTCTTC. This translates into CASSVSFGLAGVEQFF.

The chain employs TRBV11-2 and TRBJ2-7; 12 bases are shared with TRBD2. Germline-derived CDR1 and CDR2 are SGHAT and FQNNGV. The CDR3 covers 15 residues. V shed 5 bases and J 2 bases; nucleotides not matched to a gene: 4. The CDR3 region has the DNA TGTGCCAGCAGCGGCCTAGCGGGAGGGCCCTACGAGCAGTACTTC. Translated, it gives CASSGLAGGPYEQYF. Looking up the rest from reference TRBV11-2 and TRBJ2-7 gives the full variable domain: EAGVAQSPRYKIIEKRQSVAFWCNPISGHATLYWYQQILGQGPKLLIQFQNNGVVDDSQLPKDRFSAERLKGVDSTLKIQPAKLEDSAVYLCASSGLAGGPYEQYFGPGTRLTVT.